The text below deals with one TCR beta chain. This sample was taken from a study of control samples from healthy donors and cancer patients. The CDR3 totals 13 residues. The V end lost 3 bases, the J end lost 9 bases, and 12 bases lay between the germline ends. Germline CDR1 WNHNN, CDR2 SYGVQD (reference sequence). The repertoire was sequenced with immunoSEQ multiplex PCR; TCRdb's copy has only in-frame clones and lacks some. The sample has some 410,000 clones, about 93% seen once. The source is a man aged 35-49 years with head and neck cancer. This chain links TRBV10-1 with TRBJ1-5, with D uncertain. The sequencing input was PBMCs. CDR3 DNA sequence: TGCGCCAGCAGTGACAGGTTGGATGGGCCCCAGCATTTT. Its translation is CASSDRLDGPQHF.